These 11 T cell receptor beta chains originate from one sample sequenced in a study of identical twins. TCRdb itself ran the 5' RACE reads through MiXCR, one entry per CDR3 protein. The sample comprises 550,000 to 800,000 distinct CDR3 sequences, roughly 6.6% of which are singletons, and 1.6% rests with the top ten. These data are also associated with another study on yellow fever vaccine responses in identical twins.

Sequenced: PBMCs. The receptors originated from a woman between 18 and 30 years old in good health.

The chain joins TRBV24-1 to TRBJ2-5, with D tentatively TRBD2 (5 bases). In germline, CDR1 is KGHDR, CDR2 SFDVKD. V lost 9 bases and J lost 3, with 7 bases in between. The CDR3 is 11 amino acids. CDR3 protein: CATEGEETQYF. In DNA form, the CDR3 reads TGTGCCACCGAGGGAGAAGAGACCCAGTACTTC.

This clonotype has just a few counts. The CDR3 DNA follows: TGCGCCAGCAGCTTGGGACTAGCGGGGACCCATGAGCAGTTCTTC. It specifies CASSLGLAGTHEQFF. This sequence joins TRBV5-1 and TRBJ2-1; 11 nucleotides match TRBD2. This CDR3 comprises 15 residues. Germline CDR1 reads SGHRS; CDR2 reads YFSETQ. Trimming removed 0 bases from V and 8 bases from J; junction bases left unmatched: 4. Variable domain in full (rest from reference TRBV5-1 and TRBJ2-1): KAGVTQTPRYLIKTRGQQVTLSCSPISGHRSVSWYQQTPGQGLQFLFEYFSETQRNKGNFPGRFSGRQFSNSRSEMNVSTLELGDSALYLCASSLGLAGTHEQFFGPGTRLTVL.

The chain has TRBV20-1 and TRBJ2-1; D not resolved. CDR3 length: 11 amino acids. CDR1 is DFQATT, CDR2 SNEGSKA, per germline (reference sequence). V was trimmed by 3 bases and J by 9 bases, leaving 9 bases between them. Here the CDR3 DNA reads TGCAGTGCTAGCCGCGGTAGTGAGCAGTTCTTC. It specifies CSASRGSEQFF.

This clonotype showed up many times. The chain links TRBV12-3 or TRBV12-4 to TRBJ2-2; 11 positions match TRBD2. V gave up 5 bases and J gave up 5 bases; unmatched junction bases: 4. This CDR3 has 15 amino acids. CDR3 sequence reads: CASSPTSGATGELFF. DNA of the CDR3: TGTGCCAGCAGTCCGACTAGCGGGGCAACCGGGGAGCTGTTTTTT.

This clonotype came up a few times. CDR3 sequence (DNA): TGCAGTGCCAGTAGGGGAAACCTAAACAATGAGCAGTTCTTC. Translating it yields CSASRGNLNNEQFF. The rearrangement joins TRBV20-1 to TRBJ2-1; tentatively, D is TRBD1 (5 bases). V lost 6 bases to trimming and J lost 5 bases, with 17 bases between them. Germline-derived CDR1 and CDR2 are DFQATT and SNEGSKA (reference sequence). The CDR3 covers 14 residues.

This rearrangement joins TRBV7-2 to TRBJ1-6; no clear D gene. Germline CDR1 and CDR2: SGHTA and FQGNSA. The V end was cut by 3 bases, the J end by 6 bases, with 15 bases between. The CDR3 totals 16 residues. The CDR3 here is CASSFSWLRSNSPLHF. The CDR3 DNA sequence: TGTGCCAGCAGCTTCAGTTGGTTGCGCTCTAATTCACCCCTCCACTTT. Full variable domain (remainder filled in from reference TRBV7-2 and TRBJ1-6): GAGVSQSPSNKVTEKGKDVELRCDPISGHTALYWYRQSLGQGLEFLIYFQGNSAPDKSGLPSDRFSAERTGGSVSTLTIQRTQQEDSAVYLCASSFSWLRSNSPLHFGNGTRLTVT.

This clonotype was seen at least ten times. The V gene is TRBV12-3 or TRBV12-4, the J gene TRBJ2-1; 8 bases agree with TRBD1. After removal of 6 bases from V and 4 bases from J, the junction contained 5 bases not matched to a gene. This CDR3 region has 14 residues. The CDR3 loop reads CASSPGGVYNEQFF. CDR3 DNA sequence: TGTGCCAGCAGCCCAGGGGGCGTGTACAATGAGCAGTTCTTC.

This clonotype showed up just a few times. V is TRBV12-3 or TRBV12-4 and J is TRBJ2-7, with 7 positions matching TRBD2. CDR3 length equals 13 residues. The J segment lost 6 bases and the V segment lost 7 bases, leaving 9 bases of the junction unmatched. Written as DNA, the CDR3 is TGTGCCAGCACAAGGACTAGTTCGAGCGAGCAGTACTTC. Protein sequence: CASTRTSSSEQYF.

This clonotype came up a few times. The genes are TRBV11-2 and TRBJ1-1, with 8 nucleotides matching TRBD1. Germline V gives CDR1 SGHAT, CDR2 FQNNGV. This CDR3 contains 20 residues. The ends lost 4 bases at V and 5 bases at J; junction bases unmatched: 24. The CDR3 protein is CASSSPRDRRMVELWTEAFF. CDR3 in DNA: TGTGCCAGCAGCTCCCCGCGGGACAGGAGGATGGTAGAGCTTTGGACTGAAGCTTTCTTT. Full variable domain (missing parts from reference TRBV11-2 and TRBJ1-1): EAGVAQSPRYKIIEKRQSVAFWCNPISGHATLYWYQQILGQGPKLLIQFQNNGVVDDSQLPKDRFSAERLKGVDSTLKIQPAKLEDSAVYLCASSSPRDRRMVELWTEAFFGQGTRLTVV.

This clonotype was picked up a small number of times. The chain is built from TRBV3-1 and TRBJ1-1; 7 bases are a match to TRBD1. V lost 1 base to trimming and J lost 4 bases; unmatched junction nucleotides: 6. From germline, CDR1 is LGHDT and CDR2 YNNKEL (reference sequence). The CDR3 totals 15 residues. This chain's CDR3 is CASSQALGGFTEAFF. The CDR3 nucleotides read TGTGCCAGCAGCCAAGCGCTAGGGGGCTTCACTGAAGCTTTCTTT.

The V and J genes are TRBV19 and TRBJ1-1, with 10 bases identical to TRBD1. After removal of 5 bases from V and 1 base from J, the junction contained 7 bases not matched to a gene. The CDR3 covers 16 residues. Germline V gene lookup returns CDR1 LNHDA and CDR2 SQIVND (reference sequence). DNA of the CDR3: TGTGCCAGTAGTCCTCGACAGGGGGCGGCGAACACTGAAGCTTTCTTT. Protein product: CASSPRQGAANTEAFF.